The source of this TCR beta chain is a study of cytomegalovirus exposure and HLA in healthy donors. Study-level results: In vitro, a few CMV-associated chains proved specific for CMV antigens. Reports showed the classifier diagnosing cytomegalovirus status with high specificity and sensitivity. A later analysis appeared to link common viral pathogens to several of the most significant clusters. Most likely, a cluster of highly shared sequence variants arose as a sequencing artifact.

Details on this clone: Its cognate antigen is unknown.

The PCR made use of 60 Vbeta and 13 Jbeta primers. Some clones are missing from TCRdb's copy, which holds only in-frame ones; the method was immunoSEQ multiplex PCR. The sample comprises some 120,000 clones, around 74% of which are singletons, and approximately 3.9% rests with the top ten. The germline V gene encodes CDR1 LGHNA and CDR2 YSLEER. V shed 0 bases, J shed 7 bases, and the junction held 3 bases outside the gene matches. The CDR3 sequence is 14 residues long. Sequencing used PBMCs. This sequence was found in a woman aged 45-65 years in good health and CMV-seropositive. The genes are TRBV4-3 and TRBJ2-7, with 10 bases fitting TRBD2. Here the CDR3 reads CASSQELAGYEQYF. The CDR3 DNA reads as TGCGCCAGCAGCCAAGAACTAGCGGGGTATGAGCAGTACTTC.